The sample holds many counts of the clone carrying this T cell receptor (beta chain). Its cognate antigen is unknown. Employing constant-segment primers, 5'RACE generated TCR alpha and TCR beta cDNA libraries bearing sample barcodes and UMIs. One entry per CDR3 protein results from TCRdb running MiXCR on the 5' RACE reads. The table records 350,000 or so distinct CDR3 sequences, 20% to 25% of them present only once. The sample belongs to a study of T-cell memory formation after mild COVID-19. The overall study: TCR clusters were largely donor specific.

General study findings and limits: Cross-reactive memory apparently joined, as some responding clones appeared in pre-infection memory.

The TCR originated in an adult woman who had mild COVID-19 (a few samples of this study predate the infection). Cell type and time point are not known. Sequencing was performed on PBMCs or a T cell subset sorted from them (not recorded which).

The CDR3 DNA is TGTGCCAGCAGCGTACCCGGGACGGGTTACGAGCAGTACTTC. Translation: CASSVPGTGYEQYF. The genes are TRBV5-5 and TRBJ2-7; D may match TRBD1 or TRBD2 (5 bases each). Germline CDR1 SGHKS, CDR2 YYEKEE (reference sequence). V lost 4 bases to trimming and J lost 4 bases, with 15 bases between them. The CDR3 covers 14 residues.